The 8 T cell receptor beta chains presented below share a single source sample, sequenced in a study of post-analysis software for immune sequencing data. Study-wide results and limits: Five or six TRBV segments appeared more often in patients than in controls, and TRBV5-6, TRBV5-1 and TRBV20-1 were among these.

TCR beta cDNA libraries had unique molecular identifiers. TCRdb ran MiXCR on the PCR reads and lists one entry per CDR3 protein. The sample comprises 750,000 to 950,000 distinct CDR3 sequences, approximately 44% of which are singletons, and 4.9% rests with the top ten. Their specific antigens are unknown. Material for sequencing was blood. Receptor source: a girl aged 10 to 17 with multiple sclerosis.

V gene TRBV10-3 combines with J gene TRBJ2-5; TRBD2 matches at 7 bases. With 5 bases clipped from V and 1 base from J, the junction kept 4 bases outside the gene matches. From germline, CDR1 is ENHRY and CDR2 SYGVKD. This CDR3 is built from 14 residues. The CDR3 DNA follows: TGTGCCATCAGTCCGGGACTAACCCAAGAGACCCAGTACTTC. The encoded protein is CAISPGLTQETQYF.

The J gene is TRBJ1-4, the V gene TRBV11-2; possible D gene TRBD1, 5 bases. Trimming stripped 5 bases from V and 5 bases from J, with 15 bases between. This CDR3 spans 15 amino acids. The germline V gene encodes CDR1 SGHAT and CDR2 FQNNGV. CDR3 residues: CASSQLDGGNEKLFF. The CDR3 coding sequence is TGTGCCAGCAGCCAGCTGGACGGGGGGAATGAAAAACTGTTTTTT.

In this sample, this clonotype turned up a few times. The rearrangement joins TRBV6-5 to TRBJ1-4; D may be TRBD1 (5 bases). This CDR3 has 16 amino acids. Per germline, CDR1 MNHEY and CDR2 SVGAGI. V was shortened by 4 bases and J by 5 bases, with 17 bases between the two germline ends. DNA of the CDR3: TGTGCCAGCAGTTCCGGGGCCTTCTTGGAAAATGAAAAACTGTTTTTT. It yields the protein CASSSGAFLENEKLFF.

V gene TRBV30 combines with J gene TRBJ1-2, with 11 bases lining up with TRBD1. From germline, CDR1 is GTSNPN and CDR2 SVGIG (reference sequence). The CDR3 runs to 17 residues. The V and J ends lost 0 bases and 8 bases, in that order; junction bases with no gene match: 14. In nucleotides, the CDR3 is TGTGCCTGGAGTGTTGATCTGGTTGGGACAGGGGGTGAGGGCTACACCTTC. Its translation is CAWSVDLVGTGGEGYTF.

The chain is built from TRBV7-2 and TRBJ2-7, with 9 nucleotides matching TRBD2. V trimming: 1 base; J trimming: 5 bases; junction bases outside the gene matches: 6. The germline CDR1 and CDR2 sequences are SGHTA and FQGNSA. CDR3 length: 15 residues. CDR3 DNA sequence: TGTGCCAGCAGCTTAGGGGCTAGCGGGACCAACGAGCAGTACTTC. This sequence encodes CASSLGASGTNEQYF.

This chain connects TRBV24-1 to TRBJ2-5; the match to TRBD2 covers 7 bases. V shed 5 bases and J 4 bases; nucleotides not matched to a gene: 15. Germline V lookup: CDR1 KGHDR, CDR2 SFDVKD. The CDR3 totals 17 residues. CDR3 amino acids: CATSAVGSSGVAETQYF. CDR3 coding DNA: TGTGCCACCAGTGCGGTGGGTTCTAGCGGAGTCGCAGAGACCCAGTACTTC.

The chain is built from TRBV6-5 and TRBJ1-4; D might be TRBD1 (6 bases). The CDR3 covers 15 residues. Germline lookup yields CDR1 MNHEY and CDR2 SVGAGI. Trimming removed 4 bases at V and 8 bases at J, with 17 bases between. CDR3: CASSSSRGGWEKLFF. The CDR3 region has the DNA TGTGCCAGCAGTTCCTCCAGGGGAGGATGGGAAAAACTGTTTTTT.

The gene calls are TRBV6-1 and TRBJ1-4; possibly TRBD1 for D (5 bases). The CDR3 has 14 amino acids. Trimming removed 4 bases from V and 8 bases from J, with 14 bases in between. Germline values: CDR1 MNHNS, CDR2 SASEGT. The CDR3 here is CASSGFGDPEKLFF. CDR3 sequence (DNA): TGTGCCAGCAGTGGCTTCGGGGACCCGGAAAAACTGTTTTTT.